This is a list of T cell receptor beta chains from one sample in a study of shared clonotypes between healthy human individuals. Clones were read by immunoSEQ multiplex PCR, and TCRdb kept only the in-frame ones, dropping some. The data contain hundreds of thousands of clones, about 96% of them seen just once; the ten biggest clones take up approximately 0.057%. Sequenced input: naive CD4+ T cells sorted from blood. These receptors came from a woman aged 30 to 39 in good health. Each CDR3 is given with its conserved first and last residue. The D gene is left open where the match is weak. Size is omitted from some rows. Given values are once, few, many or a class for expanded clones.

v_call,clone_size,d_call,j_call,cdr3_nt,cdr3_aa
TRBV6-1,NA,NA,TRBJ1-2,TGTGCCAGCAGTGAAATAGGACAGTCGTATGGCTACACCTTC,CASSEIGQSYGYTF
TRBV9,NA,NA,TRBJ1-1,TGTGCCAGTTCCAGCAGGAGGAACACTGAAGCTTTCTTT,CASSSRRNTEAFF
TRBV7-9,NA,NA,TRBJ1-5,TGTGCCAGCAGCTCGAATAGCAATCAGCCCCAGCATTTT,CASSSNSNQPQHF
TRBV5-1,NA,TRBD1,TRBJ1-6,TGCGCCAGCAGCACGACAGGGCCCCCTTTCCTCCACTTT,CASSTTGPPFLHF
TRBV7-3,NA,TRBD1,TRBJ1-2,TGTGCCAGCAGCTCAAGTCCCGGGACAGGGTTTAAAGGGTATGGCTACACCTTC,CASSSSPGTGFKGYGYTF
TRBV11-2,NA,TRBD2,TRBJ2-3,TGTGCCAGCAGCTTAGGGATAGCGGGGTCGGGGGATACGCAGTATTTT,CASSLGIAGSGDTQYF
TRBV18,NA,NA,TRBJ1-2,TGTGCCAGCTCATCGCAGGACAGCAAAGTTAATAACTATGGCTACACCTTC,CASSSQDSKVNNYGYTF
TRBV5-1,NA,TRBD1,TRBJ1-5,TGCGCCAGCAGCTTGGGACAGGGAGGATGGCCCCAGCATTTT,CASSLGQGGWPQHF
TRBV19,NA,TRBD1,TRBJ1-5,TGTGCCAGTAACCCGTTGACAGGGGGATATCAGCCCCAGCATTTT,CASNPLTGGYQPQHF
TRBV19,NA,TRBD1,TRBJ1-1,TGTGCCAGTAGCCCCGGACAGGGGGCGAAAACTGAAGCTTTCTTT,CASSPGQGAKTEAFF
TRBV7-2,NA,TRBD1,TRBJ2-5,TGTGCCAGCAGCCCTCGGACAGGGGCTGGGGGTGGCCAAGAGACCCAGTACTTC,CASSPRTGAGGGQETQYF
TRBV28,NA,NA,TRBJ2-7,TGTGCCAGCAGTTCAACAGGTATTCTGGCCTACGAGCAGTACTTC,CASSSTGILAYEQYF
TRBV5-6,NA,TRBD1,TRBJ2-2,TGTGCCAGCAGCTTGGTGGACAGGCCGAACACCGGGGAGCTGTTTTTT,CASSLVDRPNTGELFF
TRBV7-3,few,NA,TRBJ2-7,TGTGCCAGCAGCTTTTCGGGGCGCGAGCAGTACTTC,CASSFSGREQYF
TRBV28,NA,NA,TRBJ2-3,TGTGCCAGCAGTCCCGCCCAGGGCACAGATACGCAGTATTTT,CASSPAQGTDTQYF
TRBV2,NA,TRBD1,TRBJ2-7,TGTGCCAGCGAACAGGGGGGTAACAACGAGCAGTACTTC,CASEQGGNNEQYF
TRBV5-1,NA,NA,TRBJ2-5,TGCGCCAGCAGCTTCGGGCAGGTCCAAGAGACCCAGTACTTC,CASSFGQVQETQYF
TRBV7-2,NA,TRBD2,TRBJ2-2,TGTGCCAGCAGCTATAGCGGGAGATCAGCCGGGGAGCTGTTTTTT,CASSYSGRSAGELFF
TRBV5-1,NA,NA,TRBJ2-2,TGCGCCAGCAGCCCCCTTGAGGTCGGGGAGCTGTTTTTT,CASSPLEVGELFF
TRBV6-1,NA,NA,TRBJ2-3,TGTGCCAGCAGCGAAGGAGCCGGGGGCACAGATACGCAGTATTTT,CASSEGAGGTDTQYF
TRBV19,NA,NA,TRBJ1-1,TGTGCCAGCGAGGAACAACGGAACACTGAAGCTTTCTTT,CASEEQRNTEAFF
TRBV30,NA,NA,TRBJ1-4,TGTGCCTGGAGTCGAGGGTCAGATGAAAAACTGTTTTTT,CAWSRGSDEKLFF
TRBV19,NA,TRBD2,TRBJ2-1,TGTGCCAGTAGGCCTAGCGGGTCCTGGGATGAGCAGTTCTTC,CASRPSGSWDEQFF
TRBV27,NA,TRBD1,TRBJ1-4,TGTGCCAGCAGTTTTCAGGGGGCTAATGAAAAACTGTTTTTT,CASSFQGANEKLFF
TRBV20-1,NA,NA,TRBJ2-1,TGCAGTGCTAGTAAGAACAATGAGCAGTTCTTC,CSASKNNEQFF
TRBV4-1,NA,NA,TRBJ2-5,TGCGCCAGCAGCCCCCTCCTTCAGGAGACCCAGTACTTC,CASSPLLQETQYF
TRBV16,NA,NA,TRBJ1-3,TGTGCCAGCAGCCAGCCAGGACCGAGCTCTGGAAACACCATATATTTT,CASSQPGPSSGNTIYF
TRBV5-4,NA,TRBD2,TRBJ2-7,TGTGCCAGCAGCCCCTGGACTAGCGGGGCATACGAGCAGTACTTC,CASSPWTSGAYEQYF
TRBV29-1,NA,NA,TRBJ2-5,TGCAGCGTTGGGGCTAGGGATGGTGAGACCCAGTACTTC,CSVGARDGETQYF
TRBV4-1,NA,TRBD1,TRBJ1-5,TGCGCCAGCAGCCAAGAATCATTTCGATTGGACAGGGAATTTGGCAATCAGCCCCAGCATTTT,CASSQESFRLDREFGNQPQHF
TRBV7-6,NA,NA,TRBJ2-7,TGTGCCAGCAGCCCCCTCACGCTAGGAGCGGGCGAGCAGTACTTC,CASSPLTLGAGEQYF
TRBV10-3,NA,NA,TRBJ2-3,TGTGCCATCAGGGTCGCGGGACTCCCCACAGATACGCAGTATTTT,CAIRVAGLPTDTQYF
TRBV20-1,NA,NA,TRBJ1-5,TGCAGTACCGGGGTCAATCAGCCCCAGCATTTT,CSTGVNQPQHF
TRBV18,NA,NA,TRBJ1-4,TGTGCCAGCTCAGGGCCAGGGCGTGAAAAACTGTTTTTT,CASSGPGREKLFF
TRBV5-1,NA,NA,TRBJ2-5,TGCGCCAGCCGGGCGGGTGAGGTGGAGACCCAGTACTTC,CASRAGEVETQYF
TRBV6-5,NA,TRBD1,TRBJ2-5,TGTGCCAGCAGTTACTCGGGGACAGGGGGTTGGGAGACCCAGTACTTC,CASSYSGTGGWETQYF
TRBV2,NA,NA,TRBJ2-1,TGTGCCAGCAGTGTGGAGACTGAGCAGTTCTTC,CASSVETEQFF
TRBV28,NA,TRBD2,TRBJ2-7,TGTGCCAGCAGGGATACTAGCGGGAGGGAATCCTTCTACGAGCAGTACTTC,CASRDTSGRESFYEQYF
TRBV28,once,NA,TRBJ1-4,TGTGCCAGCAGGCACAATGAAAAACTGTTTTTT,CASRHNEKLFF
TRBV14,NA,NA,TRBJ2-1,TGTGCCAGCAGCCAAGATATGTTTACCTCCTACAATGAGCAGTTCTTC,CASSQDMFTSYNEQFF
TRBV19,NA,NA,TRBJ1-4,TGTGCCAGTAGAAGGCTCTTTAATGAAAAACTGTTTTTT,CASRRLFNEKLFF
TRBV15,NA,NA,TRBJ2-7,TGTGCCACCAGCAGAGACAGGGGGAGGTACGAGCAGTACTTC,CATSRDRGRYEQYF
TRBV30,NA,NA,TRBJ2-5,TGTGCCTGGAGTCGGACAAACCAAGAGACCCAGTACTTC,CAWSRTNQETQYF
TRBV28,NA,NA,TRBJ2-3,TGTGCCAGCAGTTTATCAGGAAATACGCAGTATTTT,CASSLSGNTQYF